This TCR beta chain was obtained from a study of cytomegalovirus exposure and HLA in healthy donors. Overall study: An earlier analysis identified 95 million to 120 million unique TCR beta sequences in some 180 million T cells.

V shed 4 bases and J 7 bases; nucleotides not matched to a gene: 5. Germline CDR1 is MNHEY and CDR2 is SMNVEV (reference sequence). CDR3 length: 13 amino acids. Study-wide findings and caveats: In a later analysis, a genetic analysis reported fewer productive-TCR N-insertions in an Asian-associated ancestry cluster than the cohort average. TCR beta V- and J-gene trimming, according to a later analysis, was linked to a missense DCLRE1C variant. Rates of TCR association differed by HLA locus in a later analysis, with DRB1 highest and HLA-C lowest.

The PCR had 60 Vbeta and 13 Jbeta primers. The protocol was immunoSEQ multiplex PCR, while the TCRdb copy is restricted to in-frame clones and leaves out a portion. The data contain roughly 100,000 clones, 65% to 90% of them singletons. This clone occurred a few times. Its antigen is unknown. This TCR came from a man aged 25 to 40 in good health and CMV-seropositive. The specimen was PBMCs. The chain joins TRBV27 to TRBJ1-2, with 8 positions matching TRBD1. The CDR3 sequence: CASSSTDRAGYTF. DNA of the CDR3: TGTGCCAGCAGTTCCACGGACAGGGCTGGCTACACCTTC.